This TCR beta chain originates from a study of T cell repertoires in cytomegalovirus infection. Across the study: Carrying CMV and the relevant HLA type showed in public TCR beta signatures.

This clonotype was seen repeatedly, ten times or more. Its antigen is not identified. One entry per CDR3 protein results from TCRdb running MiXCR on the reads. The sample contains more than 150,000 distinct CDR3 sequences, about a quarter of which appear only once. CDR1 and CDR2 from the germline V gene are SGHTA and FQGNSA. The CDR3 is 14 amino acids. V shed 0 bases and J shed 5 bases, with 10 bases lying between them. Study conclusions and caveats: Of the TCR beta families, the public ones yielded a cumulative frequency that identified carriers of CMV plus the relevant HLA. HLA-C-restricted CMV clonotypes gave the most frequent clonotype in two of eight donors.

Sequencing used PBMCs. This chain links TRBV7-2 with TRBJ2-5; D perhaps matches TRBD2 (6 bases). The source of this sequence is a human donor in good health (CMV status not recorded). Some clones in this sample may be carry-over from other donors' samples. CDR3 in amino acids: CASSLAGRRETQYF. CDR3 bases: TGTGCCAGCAGCTTAGCCGGGAGAAGGGAGACCCAGTACTTC. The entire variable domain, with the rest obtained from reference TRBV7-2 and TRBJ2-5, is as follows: GAGVSQSPSNKVTEKGKDVELRCDPISGHTALYWYRQSLGQGLEFLIYFQGNSAPDKSGLPSDRFSAERTGGSVSTLTIQRTQQEDSAVYLCASSLAGRRETQYFGPGTRLLVL.